This is a list of T cell receptor beta chains from one sample in a study of cytomegalovirus exposure and HLA in healthy donors. The repertoire was sequenced with immunoSEQ multiplex PCR; TCRdb's copy has only in-frame clones and lacks some. The repertoire includes 100,000 to 150,000 clones, 60% to 80% of them detected once, and 0.8% to 0.95% sits in the top ten. Sequencing was carried out using PBMCs. These receptors were collected from an older woman in good health and CMV-seronegative. CDR3s leave out the opening cysteine and the closing phenylalanine or tryptophan. Each record gives: V gene, CDR3 protein.

TRBV7-2,ASSRGAGAGNTIY
TRBV5-1,ASSWTGTDYEQY
TRBV27,ASSNGQAFYEQY
TRBV19,ASRKQNYNEQF
TRBV30,ALSGTGLTYGYT
TRBV4-1,ASSFASGGRLNTGELF
TRBV5-1,ASSLGRDGTYEQY
TRBV6-1,ASRGQGDQPQH
TRBV6-6,ASSYSGGRTEAF
TRBV7-9,ASSPRDFPSYEQY
TRBV14,ASSRQLKETQY
TRBV2,ASSDRANTEAF
TRBV19,ASSIGGLRRYGYT
TRBV5-1,ASSLFPGGQGSYEQY
TRBV7-9,SSSHPSGTYNEQF
TRBV18,ASSQTNTGTIGQETQY
TRBV30,AWREGASTGELF
TRBV28,ASRAGGRGRAGELF
TRBV18,ASSLGQNTEAF
TRBV28,ASRKTSGKLTDTQY
TRBV6-5,ASRATTGAGNTIY
TRBV5-1,ASSLGGLGGRNNEQF
TRBV6-1,ASSSEGAVYNEQF
TRBV27,ASSTPLGTGAYEQY
TRBV28,ASSLENEQF
TRBV9,ASSASGVPEGYT
TRBV29-1,SAYLRGTGNTIY
TRBV12-5,ASGLGRGEQF
TRBV27,ASGGTVENSPLH
TRBV5-1,ASRLQGESSETQY
TRBV28,ASPPPGLAPTEQF
TRBV7-3,ASSATGGSNTEAF
TRBV30,AGTGPSYEQY
TRBV28,ASSLLILQGGGQPQH
TRBV28,ASSLELGGAYEQY
TRBV28,ASPANTGELF
TRBV30,AWSVSRVRYQPQH
TRBV5-4,ASSLGPGGAGQY
TRBV7-3,ASSLDPRGSGANVLT
TRBV28,ASIETRDTMNTEAF
TRBV19,ASSILAGGFNEQF
TRBV19,ASTAPRKSSGNTIY
TRBV11-2,ASSLDTSGRAGEQF
TRBV27,ASSPRTANIEKLF
TRBV11-2,ASSLQAGLQETQY
TRBV4-1,ASSQDQGLRETQY
TRBV6-6,ASSFVQRAEAF
TRBV2,ASRRGTGVIVFGYT
TRBV7-9,ASSLAGSSGPLH
TRBV19,ASSIVLNEKLF
TRBV27,ASSFSGDEQY
TRBV28,ASTYPLGTGGASGSEAF